Presented here are 16 T cell receptor beta chains from one specimen sequenced in a study of control samples from healthy donors and cancer patients. Method: immunoSEQ multiplex PCR; TCRdb's copy keeps in-frame clones and lacks some. This table holds about 50,000 clones, around 94% found once. The sample taken for sequencing was blood. The receptor set was obtained from a man aged 30 to 45 in good health.

The chain employs TRBV19 and TRBJ2-2, with a possible D match to TRBD2 (6 bases). The CDR3 length is 15 residues. Trimming removed 4 bases from V and 6 bases from J, with 15 bases in between. CDR1 is LNHDA, CDR2 SQIVND, per germline (reference sequence). The chain's CDR3 is CASSTGTRGPGELFF. The CDR3 DNA follows: TGTGCCAGTAGTACCGGGACTCGCGGGCCCGGGGAGCTGTTTTTT.

This clone appeared a single time. This specimen includes other DNA sequences encoding the same CDR3. V and J are TRBV19 and TRBJ2-2; possibly TRBD1 or TRBD2 for D (5 bases each). CDR3 length: 17 amino acids. V was pared by 7 bases and J by 6 bases, with 24 bases between. CDR1 and CDR2 from the germline V gene are LNHDA and SQIVND (reference sequence). The CDR3 region has the DNA TGTGCCAGTAATTCGGGGCGGGCCACATGGGGTCCCGGGGAGCTGTTTTTT. This encodes CASNSGRATWGPGELFF. Full variable domain (remainder filled in from reference TRBV19 and TRBJ2-2): DGGITQSPKYLFRKEGQNVTLSCEQNLNHDAMYWYRQDPGQGLRLIYYSQIVNDFQKGDIAEGYSVSREKKESFPLTVTSAQKNPTAFYLCASNSGRATWGPGELFFGEGSRLTVL.

V gene TRBV19 combines with J gene TRBJ2-7, with D possibly TRBD1 on 5 matching bases. V lost 5 bases and J lost 5, with 13 bases in between. The CDR3 consists of 13 residues. Looked up from germline, CDR1 is LNHDA and CDR2 is SQIVND (reference sequence). The CDR3 loop reads CASSLTTADEQYF. CDR3 coding DNA: TGTGCCAGTAGTCTCACGACAGCCGACGAGCAGTACTTC.

V usage is TRBV10-2 and J usage is TRBJ2-7; D could derive from TRBD1 or TRBD2 (6 bases each). Germline CDR1 WSHSY, CDR2 SAAADI. This CDR3 region has 14 residues. V lost 10 bases and J lost 0, with 16 bases in between. DNA of the CDR3: TGCGCCACCACAGGGACTTCGGGCTCCTACGAGCAGTACTTC. Translated, it gives CATTGTSGSYEQYF.

The J gene is TRBJ1-1, the V gene TRBV6-4; D may be TRBD1 (5 bases). Trimming removed 5 bases from V and 2 bases from J, with 9 bases in between. The CDR3 spans 13 residues. Looked up from germline, CDR1 is MRHNA and CDR2 is SNTAGT. CDR3 sequence reads: CASSRDGNTEAFF. Written as DNA, the CDR3 is TGTGCCAGCAGTCGGGACGGAAACACTGAAGCTTTCTTT.

The sample holds one count of this clone. The chain carries TRBV19 and TRBJ1-5; D is unresolved. V dropped 10 bases and J dropped 0 bases, with 16 bases sitting between them. This CDR3 is 15 amino acids long. Germline V CDR1 and CDR2: LNHDA, SQIVND (reference sequence). Here the CDR3 reads CATQDGSYSNQPQHF. In DNA form, the CDR3 reads TGTGCCACCCAGGACGGGAGTTATAGCAATCAGCCCCAGCATTTT.

The genes are TRBV29-1 and TRBJ2-1; the match to TRBD1 covers 10 bases. The CDR3 spans 14 residues. J was trimmed by 7 bases and V by 6 bases; bases with no gene match: 9. Germline CDR1 and CDR2: SQVTM and ANQGSEA. This CDR3 is CSVLGQGVTNEQFF. The CDR3 coding sequence is TGCAGCGTCTTAGGACAGGGGGTGACGAATGAGCAGTTCTTC.

The chain joins TRBV7-2 to TRBJ2-2; TRBD2 matches 12 bases. In germline, CDR1 is SGHTA, CDR2 FQGNSA. V shed 3 bases and J 4 bases; nucleotides not matched to a gene: 6. This CDR3 comprises 17 residues. DNA of the CDR3: TGTGCCAGCAGCTTGGTCGGACTAGCGGGGTTCACCGGGGAGCTGTTTTTT. Its protein is CASSLVGLAGFTGELFF.

CDR3 amino acids: CSVEEGLGTGELFF. CDR3 sequence (DNA): TGCAGCGTTGAAGAGGGTTTGGGCACCGGGGAGCTGTTTTTT. The chain links TRBV29-1 to TRBJ2-2; D is unclear. The CDR3 sequence is 14 residues long. Per germline, CDR1 SQVTM and CDR2 ANQGSEA. V dropped 0 bases and J dropped 4 bases, with 9 bases sitting between them.

The gene calls are TRBV9 and TRBJ2-1, with D perhaps assigned TRBD1 or TRBD2 (5 bases each). CDR3 length: 15 residues. The germline CDR1 and CDR2 sequences are SGDLS and YYNGEE. V lost 0 bases and J lost 4, with 11 bases in between. The CDR3 protein is CASSVGIGGYNEQFF. CDR3 DNA: TGTGCCAGCAGCGTAGGTATTGGGGGTTACAATGAGCAGTTCTTC.

This chain connects TRBV12-3 or TRBV12-4 to TRBJ2-1; D is perhaps TRBD1 (5 bases). The CDR3 has 13 residues. V gave up 3 bases and J gave up 7 bases, with 10 bases separating them. The chain's CDR3 is CASSFNRLNEQFF. In DNA form, the CDR3 reads TGTGCCAGCAGTTTCAACAGGCTAAATGAGCAGTTCTTC.

The chain combines TRBV7-9 with TRBJ2-7; D not certain. Deletions cut 5 bases from V and 1 base from J, with 6 bases between. The germline gives CDR1 SEHNR, CDR2 FQNEAQ (reference sequence). The CDR3 has 12 residues. The CDR3 DNA is TGTGCCAGCAGCGACATTTCCTACGAGCAGTACTTC. Its protein is CASSDISYEQYF.

This chain joins TRBV19 and TRBJ1-6; no firm D call. V was shortened by 5 bases and J by 9 bases, with 20 bases between the two germline ends. CDR1 is LNHDA and CDR2 is SQIVND in the germline V gene (reference sequence). This CDR3 has 16 residues. CDR3 nucleotides: TGTGCCAGTAGTGCCCATCACAGCGACGGGATTTCACCCCTCCACTTT. Encoded protein: CASSAHHSDGISPLHF.

In its sample, this clone was seen a few times. The genes are TRBV19 and TRBJ1-5, with 7 bases fitting TRBD1. The CDR3 contains 16 residues. The V and J ends lost 3 bases and 7 bases, in that order; junction bases with no gene match: 12. The germline V gene encodes CDR1 LNHDA and CDR2 SQIVND (reference sequence). The CDR3 DNA sequence: TGTGCCAGTAGTATGGAGGGGGCGCGCTCGGGACAGCCCCAGCATTTT. This translates into CASSMEGARSGQPQHF.

The chain is built from TRBV19 and TRBJ2-7, with 9 bases identical to TRBD2. The junction had 5 bases not matched to a gene; V was cut back by 6 bases and J by 2 bases. This CDR3 comprises 14 residues. Germline CDR1 and CDR2: LNHDA and SQIVND (reference sequence). CDR3 nucleotides: TGTGCCAGTAGCGGTAGCGGGAGAACCTACGAGCAGTACTTC. Translated: CASSGSGRTYEQYF.

The CDR3 DNA follows: TGTGCCAGCAGTTTCGTTAGGGGCAGGGAGGACACCGGGGAGCTGTTTTTT. It yields the protein CASSFVRGREDTGELFF. V gene TRBV28 combines with J gene TRBJ2-2, with D perhaps matching TRBD2 (6 bases). Germline CDR1 reads MDHEN; CDR2 reads SYDVKM. This CDR3 has 17 amino acids. V lost 3 bases and J lost 3, with 17 bases in between.